One sample yielded the 22 T cell receptor beta chains listed below, sequenced in a study of T cells in Graves' hyperthyroidism and ophthalmopathy. TCR beta CDR3 regions were amplified from RNA transcripts. Using the HTBI primer set, a first-round RT-PCR was run on the TCR CDR3. TCRdb recomputed calls from the multiplex PCR reads with MiXCR, one row per CDR3 protein. The table includes approximately 400,000 distinct CDR3 sequences, around 14% detected once. Sequencing was done on a sample of blood. These receptors were obtained from a woman aged 60-75 years with Graves' hyperthyroidism.

This clonotype occurred many times. The chain carries TRBV5-1 and TRBJ2-7; 11 bases align to TRBD1. The junction had 4 bases not matched to a gene; V was cut back by 5 bases and J by 6 bases. Germline CDR1 and CDR2: SGHRS and YFSETQ. This CDR3 comprises 13 residues. The DNA for the CDR3 is TGCGCCAGCAGACGGACAGGGGGCATCGAGCAGTACTTC. It yields the protein CASRRTGGIEQYF.

The chain has TRBV7-6 and TRBJ2-2; 10 bases map to TRBD2. Germline V gene data show CDR1 as SGHVS and CDR2 as FNYEAQ. The CDR3 length is 15 residues. Trimming at V came to 3 bases and at J to 5 bases, leaving 3 bases not matched to a gene. In DNA, the CDR3 is TGTGCCAGCAGCTTTTCTAGCGGGAGTACCGGGGAGCTGTTTTTT. This gives the protein CASSFSSGSTGELFF.

This clonotype was recorded at least ten times. This chain links TRBV5-1 with TRBJ2-1; 15 bases are shared with TRBD2. The junction had 6 bases not matched to a gene; V was cut back by 4 bases and J by 10 bases. The CDR3 totals 15 residues. CDR1 and CDR2 from the germline V gene are SGHRS and YFSETQ. CDR3 sequence: CASSPGLAGGQEQFF. The CDR3 DNA sequence: TGCGCCAGCAGCCCGGGACTAGCGGGAGGCCAAGAGCAGTTCTTC.

The chain employs TRBV12-3 or TRBV12-4 and TRBJ1-2; 10 nucleotides align to TRBD1. There are 14 residues in the CDR3. V shed 6 bases and J 3 bases; nucleotides not matched to a gene: 4. The chain's CDR3 is CASSGTGADYGYTF. Written as DNA, the CDR3 is TGTGCCAGCAGCGGGACAGGGGCCGACTATGGCTACACCTTC.

Many counts were recorded for this clonotype. This chain uses TRBV12-3 or TRBV12-4 with TRBJ2-7; 11 nucleotides match TRBD2. This CDR3 region has 14 residues. J gave up 7 bases and V 6 bases, and 8 bases lay outside the gene matches. This chain's CDR3 is CASRTLAGEREQYF. CDR3 nucleotide sequence: TGTGCCAGCAGGACACTAGCGGGAGAGAGGGAGCAGTACTTC.

The sample holds many counts of this clonotype. This chain uses TRBV30 with TRBJ2-3; unclear D gene. The CDR3 has 15 amino acids. V was shortened by 2 bases and J by 3 bases, with 15 bases between the two germline ends. Germline loops: CDR1 GTSNPN, CDR2 SVGIG (reference sequence). CDR3 amino acids: CAWSLGGGGTDTQYF. DNA for the CDR3: TGTGCCTGGAGTCTCGGCGGTGGTGGTACAGATACGCAGTATTTT. Full variable domain (missing parts from reference TRBV30 and TRBJ2-3): SQTIHQWPATLVQPVGSPLSLECTVEGTSNPNLYWYRQAAGRGLQLLFYSVGIGQISSEVPQNLSASRPQDRQFILSSKKLLLSDSGFYLCAWSLGGGGTDTQYFGPGTRLTVL.

This clonotype appeared many times. This rearrangement joins TRBV5-1 to TRBJ2-1, with D hard to call. Trimming removed 0 bases from V and 8 bases from J, with 12 bases in between. CDR3 length: 14 amino acids. Germline CDR1 and CDR2: SGHRS and YFSETQ. Written as DNA, the CDR3 is TGCGCCAGCAGCTTGGGGACGGGCGGCGATGAGCAGTTCTTC. It is translated as CASSLGTGGDEQFF.

This clonotype was counted between two and nine times. V usage is TRBV5-4 and J usage is TRBJ2-3, with 7 nucleotides matching TRBD2. The germline CDR1 and CDR2 sequences are SGHNT and YYREEE (reference sequence). The CDR3 consists of 14 residues. V lost 4 bases and J lost 6; bases outside the gene matches: 8. CDR3 loop: CASSPQTSLDTQYF. Here the CDR3 DNA reads TGTGCCAGCAGCCCCCAGACTAGCTTGGATACGCAGTATTTT. The full variable domain, its missing parts supplied by reference TRBV5-4 and TRBJ2-3, is ETGVTQSPTHLIKTRGQQVTLRCSSQSGHNTVSWYQQALGQGPQFIFQYYREEENGRGNFPPRFSGLQFPNYSSELNVNALELDDSALYLCASSPQTSLDTQYFGPGTRLTVL.

V and J are TRBV11-2 and TRBJ2-1; TRBD2 matches 12 bases. Germline loops: CDR1 SGHAT, CDR2 FQNNGV. The trim removed 4 bases at V and 4 bases at J, leaving 8 bases unmatched. This CDR3 is built from 17 residues. The CDR3 loop is CASSSSRLAGVYNEQFF. DNA of the CDR3: TGTGCCAGCAGCTCCTCTCGACTAGCGGGAGTATACAATGAGCAGTTCTTC.

This clonotype was seen only a few times. The chain uses TRBV6-6 and TRBJ2-3, with 8 bases that match TRBD1. Germline V CDR1 and CDR2: MNHNY, SVGAGI (reference sequence). The CDR3 is 16 amino acids. V gave up 2 bases and J gave up 3 bases; unmatched junction bases: 7. CDR3 amino acids: CASSYLSTGVTDTQYF. Here the CDR3 DNA reads TGTGCCAGCAGTTACCTTTCGACAGGGGTGACAGATACGCAGTATTTT.

The table lists this clonotype with many counts. This chain connects TRBV3-1 to TRBJ2-1; D is unresolved. Germline CDR1 reads LGHDT; CDR2 reads YNNKEL (reference sequence). The CDR3 runs 14 residues. The V end lost 0 bases, the J end lost 5 bases, and 8 bases lay between the germline ends. The CDR3 spells CASSQEAGHNEQFF. The CDR3 DNA reads TGTGCCAGCAGCCAAGAGGCTGGGCACAATGAGCAGTTCTTC.

This clonotype was seen repeatedly, ten times or more. J is TRBJ2-2 and V is TRBV2, with D possibly matching TRBD2 (5 bases). Germline CDR1 is SNHLY and CDR2 is FYNNEI. CDR3 length equals 13 residues. The V end lost 5 bases, the J end lost 5 bases, and 9 bases lay between the germline ends. The CDR3, as DNA: TGTGCCAGCAGTATTAGCGCAACCGGGGAGCTGTTTTTT. This translates into CASSISATGELFF.

This clonotype was recorded a few times. This chain joins TRBV5-1 and TRBJ2-5; D may match TRBD1 or TRBD2 (5 bases each). The CDR3 contains 15 residues. From germline, CDR1 is SGHRS and CDR2 YFSETQ. Trimming took off 1 base at V and 2 bases at J, with 12 bases between the two ends. The CDR3 DNA reads as TGCGCCAGCAGCTTGATCGTGGGACCTCAAGAGACCCAGTACTTC. The encoded protein is CASSLIVGPQETQYF.

This clonotype has ten or more counts. The chain recombines TRBV29-1 with TRBJ2-1, with D perhaps assigned TRBD1 or TRBD2 (6 bases each). The CDR3 loop spans 15 amino acids. Germline V gene data show CDR1 as SQVTM and CDR2 as ANQGSEA. The V and J ends lost 4 bases and 2 bases respectively, with 15 bases between them. In DNA, the CDR3 is TGCAGCGTTGTAGCGGTGGAGGGGGCCTACAATGAGCAGTTCTTC. Residues: CSVVAVEGAYNEQFF.

The chain has TRBV20-1 and TRBJ2-4; 7 bases are shared with TRBD1. J was trimmed by 8 bases and V by 3 bases; bases with no gene match: 7. Germline V lookup: CDR1 DFQATT, CDR2 SNEGSKA (reference sequence). This CDR3 contains 13 residues. CDR3 in amino acids: CSASRQGRYIQYF. The CDR3 DNA is TGCAGTGCTAGCCGACAGGGTAGATACATTCAGTACTTC.

This chain uses TRBV11-2 with TRBJ2-5; 13 bases map to TRBD2. Trimming cost V 5 bases and J 5 bases; bases outside gene matches: 11. The CDR3 length is 17 residues. Germline CDR1 is SGHAT and CDR2 is FQNNGV. CDR3 sequence: CASSPTTTSGRGETQYF. In DNA, the CDR3 is TGTGCCAGCAGCCCTACCACTACTAGCGGGAGGGGTGAGACCCAGTACTTC. The entire variable domain, with the rest obtained from reference TRBV11-2 and TRBJ2-5, is as follows: EAGVAQSPRYKIIEKRQSVAFWCNPISGHATLYWYQQILGQGPKLLIQFQNNGVVDDSQLPKDRFSAERLKGVDSTLKIQPAKLEDSAVYLCASSPTTTSGRGETQYFGPGTRLLVL.

This clonotype appeared many times. V and J are TRBV27 and TRBJ1-2; D not certain. The germline CDR1 and CDR2 sequences are MNHEY and SMNVEV (reference sequence). This CDR3 is built from 12 residues. Trimming took 6 bases from V and 7 from J, leaving 12 bases between them. CDR3 loop: CASRQDVGGYTF. As DNA, the CDR3 is TGTGCCAGCAGGCAGGATGTAGGTGGCTACACCTTC.

The rearrangement links TRBV4-1 to TRBJ2-7; 7 bases align to TRBD2. The junction had 8 bases not matched to a gene; V was cut back by 4 bases and J by 2 bases. This CDR3 spans 15 amino acids. Germline values: CDR1 MGHRA, CDR2 YSYEKL. CDR3 coding DNA: TGCGCCAGCAGCCCGCGGGCTAGCGGAACCTACGAGCAGTACTTC. Amino acids: CASSPRASGTYEQYF.

This clonotype was seen many times. V is TRBV6-1 and J is TRBJ2-2, with unresolved D. The CDR3 has 16 residues. V shed 6 bases and J shed 0 bases, with 14 bases lying between them. Germline CDR1 reads MNHNS; CDR2 reads SASEGT. The DNA of the CDR3 is TGTGCCAGCAGCCGCAAACCGAGGTCGAACACCGGGGAGCTGTTTTTT. It is translated as CASSRKPRSNTGELFF.

This clonotype was detected a few times. This chain joins TRBV5-6 and TRBJ2-2, with TRBD1 matching over 9 bases. Germline values: CDR1 SGHDT, CDR2 YYEEEE. V lost 7 bases, J lost 6 bases, and 10 bases stayed unmatched. CDR3 size: 15 residues. The CDR3 DNA reads as TGTGCCAGCTTGCCGGGACAGGGCCTATCCGGGGAGCTGTTTTTT. It codes for CASLPGQGLSGELFF.

This clonotype was detected ten times or more. J is TRBJ2-5 and V is TRBV7-2, with TRBD2 matching over 9 bases. V shed 5 bases and J 4 bases; nucleotides not matched to a gene: 2. Germline V gives CDR1 SGHTA, CDR2 FQGNSA. The CDR3 spans 13 residues. The CDR3 region has the DNA TGTGCCAGCAGCCCGGGACTAGCAGAGACCCAGTACTTC. Protein sequence: CASSPGLAETQYF.

This clonotype was counted many times. The J gene is TRBJ2-7, the V gene TRBV12-3 or TRBV12-4, with TRBD1 matching 8 bases. The V segment lost 3 bases and the J segment 5 bases; nucleotides outside the gene matches: 9. This CDR3 is built from 15 residues. CDR3 amino acids: CASSFRTGNAHEQYF. For the CDR3, the DNA is TGTGCCAGCAGTTTTCGGACAGGGAATGCTCACGAGCAGTACTTC.